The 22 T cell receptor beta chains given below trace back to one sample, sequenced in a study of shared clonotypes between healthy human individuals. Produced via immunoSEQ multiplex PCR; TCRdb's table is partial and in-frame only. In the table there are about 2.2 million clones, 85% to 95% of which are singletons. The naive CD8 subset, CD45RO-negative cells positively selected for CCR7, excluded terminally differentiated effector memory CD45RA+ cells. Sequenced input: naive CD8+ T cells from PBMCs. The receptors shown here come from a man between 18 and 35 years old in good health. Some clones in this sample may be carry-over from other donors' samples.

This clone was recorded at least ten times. The CDR3 region is CASSQVPGQITEAFF. In DNA form, the CDR3 reads TGTGCCAGCAGCCAAGTGCCGGGACAGATCACTGAAGCTTTCTTT. V usage is TRBV14 and J usage is TRBJ1-1; the match to TRBD1 covers 7 bases. Germline CDR1 SGHDN, CDR2 FVKESK. The CDR3 has 15 amino acids. Trimming took 1 base from V and 4 from J; bases not matched to a gene: 6.

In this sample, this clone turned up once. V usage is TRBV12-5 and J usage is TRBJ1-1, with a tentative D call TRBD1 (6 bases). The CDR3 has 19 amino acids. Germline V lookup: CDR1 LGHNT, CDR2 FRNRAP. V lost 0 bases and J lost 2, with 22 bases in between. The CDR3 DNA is TGTGCTAGTGGTTTGGTAACGGGGACATCTCCCGCAGCAAACACTGAAGCTTTCTTT. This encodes CASGLVTGTSPAANTEAFF.

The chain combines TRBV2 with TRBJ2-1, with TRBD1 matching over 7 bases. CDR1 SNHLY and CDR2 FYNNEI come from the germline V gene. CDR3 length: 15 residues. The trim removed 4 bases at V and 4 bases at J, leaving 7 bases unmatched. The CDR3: CASSVWGQLYNEQFF. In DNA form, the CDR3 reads TGTGCCAGCAGTGTGTGGGGACAGTTATACAATGAGCAGTTCTTC.

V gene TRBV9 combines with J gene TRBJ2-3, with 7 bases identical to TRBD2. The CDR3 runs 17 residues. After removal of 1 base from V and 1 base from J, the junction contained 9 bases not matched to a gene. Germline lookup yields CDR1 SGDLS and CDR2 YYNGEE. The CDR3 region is CASSVSASGDGTDTQYF. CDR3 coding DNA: TGTGCCAGCAGCGTATCTGCGAGCGGGGATGGCACAGATACGCAGTATTTT. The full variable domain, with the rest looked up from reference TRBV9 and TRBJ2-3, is DSGVTQTPKHLITATGQRVTLRCSPRSGDLSVYWYQQSLDQGLQFLIQYYNGEERAKGNILERFSAQQFPDLHSELNLSSLELGDSALYFCASSVSASGDGTDTQYFGPGTRLTVL.

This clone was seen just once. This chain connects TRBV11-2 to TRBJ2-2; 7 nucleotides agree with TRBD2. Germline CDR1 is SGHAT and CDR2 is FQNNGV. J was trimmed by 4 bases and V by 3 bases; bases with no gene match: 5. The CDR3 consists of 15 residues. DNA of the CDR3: TGTGCCAGCAGCTTTTTCCGCGGGGGCACCGGGGAGCTGTTTTTT. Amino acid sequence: CASSFFRGGTGELFF.

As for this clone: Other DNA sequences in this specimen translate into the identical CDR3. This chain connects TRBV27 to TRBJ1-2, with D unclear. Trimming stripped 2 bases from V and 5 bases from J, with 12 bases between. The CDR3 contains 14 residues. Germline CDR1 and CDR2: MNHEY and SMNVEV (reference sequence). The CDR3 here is CASSLGRGSYGYTF. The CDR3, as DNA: TGTGCCAGCAGTTTAGGACGGGGTTCTTATGGCTACACCTTC.

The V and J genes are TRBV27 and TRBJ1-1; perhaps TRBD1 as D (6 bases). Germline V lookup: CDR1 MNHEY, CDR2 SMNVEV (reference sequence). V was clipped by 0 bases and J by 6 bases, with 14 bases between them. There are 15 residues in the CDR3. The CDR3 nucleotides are TGTGCCAGCAGTTTATCCAGGGGCGGCCTCTCTGAAGCTTTCTTT. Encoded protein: CASSLSRGGLSEAFF.

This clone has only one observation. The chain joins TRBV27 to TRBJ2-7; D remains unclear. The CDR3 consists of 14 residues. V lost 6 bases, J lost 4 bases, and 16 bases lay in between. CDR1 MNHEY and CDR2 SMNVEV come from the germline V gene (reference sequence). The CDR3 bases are TGTGCCAGCAGCCGACTGATGGTAGGGTACGAGCAGTACTTC. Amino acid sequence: CASSRLMVGYEQYF.

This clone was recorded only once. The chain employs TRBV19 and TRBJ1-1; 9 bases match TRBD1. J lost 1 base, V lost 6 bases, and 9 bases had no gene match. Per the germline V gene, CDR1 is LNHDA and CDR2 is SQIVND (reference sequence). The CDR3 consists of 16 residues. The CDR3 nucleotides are TGTGCCAGTAGACTTTGGGGACAGGGATCGAACACTGAAGCTTTCTTT. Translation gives CASRLWGQGSNTEAFF.

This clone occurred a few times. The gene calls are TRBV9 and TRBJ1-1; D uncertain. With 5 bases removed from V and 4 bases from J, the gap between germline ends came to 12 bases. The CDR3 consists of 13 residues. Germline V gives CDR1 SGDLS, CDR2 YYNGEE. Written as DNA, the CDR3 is TGTGCCAGCAGAGGCGGAGGGAGCACTGAAGCTTTCTTT. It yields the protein CASRGGGSTEAFF.

CDR3 residues: CASSYLAGREQFF. The CDR3 DNA is TGTGCCAGCAGCTACTTGGCTGGGCGGGAGCAGTTCTTC. This chain connects TRBV7-3 to TRBJ2-1; no clear D gene. Germline V lookup: CDR1 SGHTA, CDR2 FQGTGA. The CDR3 loop spans 13 amino acids. The ends were cut back, 4 bases at V and 10 bases at J, with 14 bases in the middle.

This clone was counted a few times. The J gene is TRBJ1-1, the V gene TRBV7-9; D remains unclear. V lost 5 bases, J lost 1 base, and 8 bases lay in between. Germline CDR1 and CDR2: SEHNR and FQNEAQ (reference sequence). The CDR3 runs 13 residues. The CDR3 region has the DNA TGTGCCAGCAGCCCCCCACAGAACACTGAAGCTTTCTTT. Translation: CASSPPQNTEAFF.

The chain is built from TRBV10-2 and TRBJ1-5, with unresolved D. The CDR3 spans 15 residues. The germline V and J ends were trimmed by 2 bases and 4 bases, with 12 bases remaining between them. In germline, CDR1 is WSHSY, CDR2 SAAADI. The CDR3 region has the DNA TGCGCCAGCAGTGAGGAGGGCGTAGGAAATCAGCCCCAGCATTTT. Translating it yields CASSEEGVGNQPQHF.

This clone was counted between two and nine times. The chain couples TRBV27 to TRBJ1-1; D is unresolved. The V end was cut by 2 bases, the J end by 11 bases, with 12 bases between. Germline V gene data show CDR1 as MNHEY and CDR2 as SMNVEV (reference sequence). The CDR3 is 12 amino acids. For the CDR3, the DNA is TGTGCCAGCAGTTTAAACGGGGTTGACGCTTTCTTT. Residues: CASSLNGVDAFF.

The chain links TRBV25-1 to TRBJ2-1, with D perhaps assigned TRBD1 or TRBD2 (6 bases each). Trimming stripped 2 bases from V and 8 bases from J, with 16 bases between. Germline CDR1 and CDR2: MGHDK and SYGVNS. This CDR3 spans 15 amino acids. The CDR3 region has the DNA TGTGCCAGCAGTGAAACCTTAGGGGGGCCGGATGAGCAGTTCTTC. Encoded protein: CASSETLGGPDEQFF.

The CDR3 is CASSYSFPGSYEQYF. As DNA, the CDR3 is TGTGCCAGCAGTTACTCATTTCCAGGCTCCTACGAGCAGTACTTC. The V gene is TRBV6-5, the J gene TRBJ2-7; the D is unclear. The germline V and J ends were trimmed by 0 bases and 0 bases, with 9 bases remaining between them. Germline lookup yields CDR1 MNHEY and CDR2 SVGAGI. The CDR3 covers 15 residues.

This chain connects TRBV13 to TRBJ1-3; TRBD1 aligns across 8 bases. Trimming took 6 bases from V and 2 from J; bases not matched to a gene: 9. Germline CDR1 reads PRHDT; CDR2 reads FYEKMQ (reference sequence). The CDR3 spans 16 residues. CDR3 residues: CASRGSDRDPGNTIYF. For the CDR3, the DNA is TGTGCCAGCAGGGGGTCGGACAGGGACCCTGGAAACACCATATATTTT.

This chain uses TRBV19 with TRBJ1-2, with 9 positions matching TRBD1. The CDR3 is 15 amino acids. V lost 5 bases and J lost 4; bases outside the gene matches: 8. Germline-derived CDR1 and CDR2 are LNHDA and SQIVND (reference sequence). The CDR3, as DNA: TGTGCCAGTAGTGAAGGACAGGGGACGCGCTATGGCTACACCTTC. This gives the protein CASSEGQGTRYGYTF.

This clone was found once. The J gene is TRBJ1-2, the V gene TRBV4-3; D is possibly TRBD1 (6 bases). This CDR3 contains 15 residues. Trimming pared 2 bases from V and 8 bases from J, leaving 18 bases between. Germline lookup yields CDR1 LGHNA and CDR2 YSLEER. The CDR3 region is CASSQTGTSILGYTF. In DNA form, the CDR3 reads TGCGCCAGCAGCCAAACCGGGACAAGCATTCTAGGCTACACCTTC.

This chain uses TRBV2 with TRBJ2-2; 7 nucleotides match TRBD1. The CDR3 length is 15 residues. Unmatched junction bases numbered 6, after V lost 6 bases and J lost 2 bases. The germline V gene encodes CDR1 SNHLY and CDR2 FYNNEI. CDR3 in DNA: TGTGCCAGCAGAAGACAGGGTGAAAACACCGGGGAGCTGTTTTTT. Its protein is CASRRQGENTGELFF.

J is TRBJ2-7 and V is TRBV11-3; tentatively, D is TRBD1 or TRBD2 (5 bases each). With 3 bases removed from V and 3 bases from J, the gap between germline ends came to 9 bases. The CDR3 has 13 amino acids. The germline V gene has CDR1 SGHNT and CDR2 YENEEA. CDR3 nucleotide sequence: TGTGCCAGCAGCTTCTTTGGGGGCTACGAGCAGTACTTC. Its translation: CASSFFGGYEQYF.

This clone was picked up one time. CDR3 residues: CASSQVSRADNEQFF. In DNA form, the CDR3 reads TGTGCCAGCAGCCAAGTATCTAGGGCTGACAATGAGCAGTTCTTC. This chain links TRBV14 with TRBJ2-1; D is uncertain. V lost 1 base, J lost 5 bases, and 12 bases lay in between. This CDR3 has 15 residues. Germline CDR1 and CDR2: SGHDN and FVKESK.